Described below is a single T cell receptor beta chain sequence and its context. The V segment lost 5 bases and the J segment 8 bases; nucleotides outside the gene matches: 10. Germline-derived CDR1 and CDR2 are KGHSH and LQKENI. The CDR3 consists of 15 residues. Method: immunoSEQ multiplex PCR; TCRdb's copy keeps in-frame clones and lacks some. The data contain fewer than 850,000 clones, approximately 75% of them singletons. These data belong to a study of shared clonotypes between healthy human individuals. This clonotype originated in a woman under 40 in good health. The specimen was memory CD4+ T cells sorted from blood. Subset given: CD45RA-negative fraction. This chain links TRBV18 with TRBJ1-4; 8 nucleotides line up with TRBD1. CDR3 bases: TGTGCCAGCTCATCCACCAGGGGGCTAACGGAAAAACTGTTTTTT. This gives the protein CASSSTRGLTEKLFF.